A single sample is the source of the 2 T cell receptor beta chains below, sequenced in a study of OX40 agonist ivuxolimab in advanced cancers. Method: immunoSEQ multiplex PCR; TCRdb's copy keeps in-frame clones and lacks some. This sample carries about 73,000 clones, 80% to 90% of them seen once, and the ten largest clones take about 0.75%. The material sequenced was CD4+ or CD8+ T cells sorted from blood, taken in a trial of the OX40 agonist ivuxolimab. The receptors were sampled from an adult with an advanced solid tumor such as melanoma, head and neck, liver or kidney cancer.

V and J are TRBV6-5 and TRBJ2-3; TRBD1 agrees at 7 bases. The V and J ends lost 6 bases and 2 bases, in that order; junction bases with no gene match: 5. The CDR3 consists of 14 residues. CDR1 MNHEY and CDR2 SVGAGI come from the germline V gene. The CDR3 DNA reads TGTGCCAGCAGCCTCCAGGGGGTCACAGATACGCAGTATTTT. This encodes CASSLQGVTDTQYF.

The V gene is TRBV28, the J gene TRBJ2-3; D is unresolved. Trimming removed 5 bases from V and 0 bases from J, with 18 bases in between. Looked up from germline, CDR1 is MDHEN and CDR2 is SYDVKM. The CDR3 runs 17 residues. This CDR3 is CASSPQVGGPSTDTQYF. The CDR3 DNA reads as TGTGCCAGCAGTCCCCAAGTCGGCGGACCTAGCACAGATACGCAGTATTTT.